This entry is about one T cell receptor (beta chain). The sample comes from a study of blood T cell repertoires in COVID-19. As for the study in general: Italy, Spain and the United States were the sources of the convalescent and acute COVID-19 samples. PBMCs, B-cell-depleted T cells, or T cells provided the cDNA or gDNA that made up the material.

Sequenced by immunoSEQ multiplex PCR; TCRdb stores in-frame clones only, minus some. This repertoire shows about 180,000 clones, more than 75% found once; its top ten account for over 7.5%. The CDR3 consists of 15 residues. Trimming stripped 1 base from V and 8 bases from J, with 16 bases between. The germline V gene has CDR1 SGDLS and CDR2 YYNGEE. Enrollees, about 18 to 89 years old, lived in 24 US areas. The chain carries TRBV9 and TRBJ2-1; TRBD2 is a possible D gene (5 bases). The receptor was derived from a woman aged 25-40 years who had recovered from COVID-19. Specimen: PBMCs or T cells enriched from blood (not recorded which). DNA of the CDR3: TGTGCCAGCAGCGTAAGCTCGGGGTCGTTGGATGAGCAGTTCTTC. It yields the protein CASSVSSGSLDEQFF.